This TCR beta chain originates from a study of shared clonotypes between healthy human individuals. Trimming at V came to 8 bases and at J to 1 base, leaving 15 bases not matched to a gene. Germline values: CDR1 MDHEN, CDR2 SYDVKM. The CDR3 spans 18 residues. This table comes from immunoSEQ multiplex PCR, and its TCRdb copy is limited to in-frame clones, with some not included. The sample has some 660,000 clones; 60% to 75% are singletons. The receptor was derived from a woman between 25 and 40 years old in good health. The sequencing input was memory CD4+ T cells sorted from blood. Subset described: CD45RA-negative fraction. The genes are TRBV28 and TRBJ2-7; 12 bases align to TRBD1. The CDR3: CASGSPGTGGSRSYEQYF. For the CDR3, the DNA is TGTGCCAGCGGATCGCCCGGGACAGGGGGCTCGAGGTCCTACGAGCAGTACTTC.